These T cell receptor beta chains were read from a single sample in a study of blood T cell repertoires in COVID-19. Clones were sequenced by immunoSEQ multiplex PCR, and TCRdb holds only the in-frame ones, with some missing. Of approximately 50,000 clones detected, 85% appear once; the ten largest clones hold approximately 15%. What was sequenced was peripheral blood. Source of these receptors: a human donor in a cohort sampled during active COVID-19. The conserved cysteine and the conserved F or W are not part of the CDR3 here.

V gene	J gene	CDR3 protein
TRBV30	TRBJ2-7	AWSSPLGRGVYEQY
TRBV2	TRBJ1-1	ASSPDRDNTEAF
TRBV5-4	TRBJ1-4	ASSYEGAGQKLF
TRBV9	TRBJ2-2	ASSPQPGLLGNTGELF
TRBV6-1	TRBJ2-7	ASSEGGSYEQY
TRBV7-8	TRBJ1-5	ASSRNTGNNQPQH
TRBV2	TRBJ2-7	ASSPGDEQY
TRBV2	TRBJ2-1	ASSPSLAGNEQF
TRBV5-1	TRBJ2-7	ASSFGTGNNEQY
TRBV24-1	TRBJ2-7	ATSDSGSSYEQY
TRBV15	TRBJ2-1	ATSRDRGVAEQF